This T cell receptor (beta chain) was identified in a study of blood T cell repertoires in COVID-19. Study at large: Nucleic acid was either cDNA or gDNA, and it came from T cells, B-cell-depleted T cells, or PBMCs.

The data were produced by immunoSEQ multiplex PCR, yet TCRdb's version contains in-frame clones alone and is incomplete. The sample yields roughly 150,000 clones, more than 80% seen once. The sample comprised peripheral blood. This clonotype was obtained from a man younger than 35 with COVID-19, enrolled during active disease.

The CDR3 protein is CASSVRQGTYEQYF. The CDR3 coding sequence is TGCGCCAGCAGCGTACGACAGGGGACCTACGAGCAGTACTTC. The chain couples TRBV5-1 to TRBJ2-7; 8 positions match TRBD1. From germline, CDR1 is SGHRS and CDR2 YFSETQ. The CDR3 totals 14 residues. The V gene end was trimmed by 4 bases and the J gene end by 2 bases; junction bases not matched to a gene: 5. Drawing the rest from reference TRBV5-1 and TRBJ2-7, the complete variable domain is KAGVTQTPRYLIKTRGQQVTLSCSPISGHRSVSWYQQTPGQGLQFLFEYFSETQRNKGNFPGRFSGRQFSNSRSEMNVSTLELGDSALYLCASSVRQGTYEQYFGPGTRLTVT.